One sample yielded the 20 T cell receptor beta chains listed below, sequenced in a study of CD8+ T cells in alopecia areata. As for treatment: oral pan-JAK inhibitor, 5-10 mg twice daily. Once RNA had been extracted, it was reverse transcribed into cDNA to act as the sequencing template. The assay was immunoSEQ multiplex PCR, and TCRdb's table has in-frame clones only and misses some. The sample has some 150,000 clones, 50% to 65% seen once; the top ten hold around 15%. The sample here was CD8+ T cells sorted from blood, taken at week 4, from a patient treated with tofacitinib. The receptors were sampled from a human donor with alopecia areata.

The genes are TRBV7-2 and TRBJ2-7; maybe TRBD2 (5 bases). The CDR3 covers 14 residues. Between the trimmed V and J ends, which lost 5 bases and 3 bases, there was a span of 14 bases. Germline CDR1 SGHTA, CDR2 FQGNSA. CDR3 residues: CASSHGNNFYEQYF. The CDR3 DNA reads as TGTGCCAGCAGCCACGGGAATAACTTCTACGAGCAGTACTTC.

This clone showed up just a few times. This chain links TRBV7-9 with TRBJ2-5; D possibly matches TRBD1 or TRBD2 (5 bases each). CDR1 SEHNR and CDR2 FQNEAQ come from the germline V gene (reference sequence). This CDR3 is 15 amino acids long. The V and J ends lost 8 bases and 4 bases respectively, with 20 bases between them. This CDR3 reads CASGLGGAGRETQYF. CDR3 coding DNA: TGTGCCAGCGGACTGGGTGGGGCCGGAAGAGAGACCCAGTACTTC.

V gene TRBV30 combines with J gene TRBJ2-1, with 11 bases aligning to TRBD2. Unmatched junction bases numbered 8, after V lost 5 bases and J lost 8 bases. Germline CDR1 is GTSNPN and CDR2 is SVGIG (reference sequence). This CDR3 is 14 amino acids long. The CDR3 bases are TGTGCCTGGCTTAGCGGGGGGGTTGGTTATGAGCAGTTCTTC. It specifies CAWLSGGVGYEQFF.

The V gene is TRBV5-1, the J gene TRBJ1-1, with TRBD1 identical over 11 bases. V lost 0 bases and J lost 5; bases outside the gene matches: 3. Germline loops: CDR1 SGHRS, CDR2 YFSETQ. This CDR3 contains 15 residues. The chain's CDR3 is CASSLVGQGATEAFF. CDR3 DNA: TGCGCCAGCAGCTTGGTTGGACAGGGGGCGACTGAAGCTTTCTTT.

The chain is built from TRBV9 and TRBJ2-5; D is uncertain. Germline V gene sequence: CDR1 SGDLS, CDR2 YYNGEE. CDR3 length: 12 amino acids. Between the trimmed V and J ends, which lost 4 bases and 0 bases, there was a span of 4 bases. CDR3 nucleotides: TGTGCCAGCAGCACAAACCAAGAGACCCAGTACTTC. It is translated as CASSTNQETQYF.

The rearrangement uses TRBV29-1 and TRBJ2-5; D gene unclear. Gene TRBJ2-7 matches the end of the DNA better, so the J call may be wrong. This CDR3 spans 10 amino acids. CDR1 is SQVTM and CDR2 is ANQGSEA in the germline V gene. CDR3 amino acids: CSVEFGEQYF. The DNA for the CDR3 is TGCAGCGTTGAATTCGGCGAGCAGTACTTC.

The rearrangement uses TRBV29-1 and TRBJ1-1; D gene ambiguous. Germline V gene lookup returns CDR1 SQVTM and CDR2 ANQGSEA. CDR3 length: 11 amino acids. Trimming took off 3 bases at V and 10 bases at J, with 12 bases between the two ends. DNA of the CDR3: TGCAGCGTTGAGGACGGCCTGGGAGCTTTCTTT. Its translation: CSVEDGLGAFF.

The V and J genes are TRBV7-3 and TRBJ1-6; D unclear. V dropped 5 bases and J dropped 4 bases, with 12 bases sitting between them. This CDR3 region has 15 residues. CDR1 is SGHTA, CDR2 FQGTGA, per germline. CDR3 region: CASSLRGLYNSPLHF. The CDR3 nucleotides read TGTGCCAGCAGCCTCCGTGGCCTTTATAATTCACCCCTCCACTTT.

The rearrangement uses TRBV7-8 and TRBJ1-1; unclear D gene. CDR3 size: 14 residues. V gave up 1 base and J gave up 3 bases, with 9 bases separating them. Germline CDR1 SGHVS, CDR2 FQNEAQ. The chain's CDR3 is CASSLVREDTEAFF. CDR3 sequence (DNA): TGTGCCAGCAGCTTAGTACGGGAAGACACTGAAGCTTTCTTT. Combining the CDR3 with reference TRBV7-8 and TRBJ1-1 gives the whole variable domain GAGVSQSPRYKVAKRGQDVALRCDPISGHVSLFWYQQALGQGPEFLTYFQNEAQLDKSGLPSDRFFAERPEGSVSTLKIQRTQQEDSAVYLCASSLVREDTEAFFGQGTRLTVV.

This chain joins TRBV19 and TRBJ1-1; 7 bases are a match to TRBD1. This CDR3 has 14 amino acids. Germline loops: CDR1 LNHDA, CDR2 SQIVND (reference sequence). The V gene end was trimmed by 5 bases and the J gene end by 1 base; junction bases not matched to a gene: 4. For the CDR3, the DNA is TGTGCCAGTAGTGTCCGGGACAGGAACACTGAAGCTTTCTTT. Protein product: CASSVRDRNTEAFF.

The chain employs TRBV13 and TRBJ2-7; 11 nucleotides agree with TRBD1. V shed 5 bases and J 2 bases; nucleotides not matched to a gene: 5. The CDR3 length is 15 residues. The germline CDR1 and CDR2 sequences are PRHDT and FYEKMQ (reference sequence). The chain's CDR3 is CASSASGQGAYEQYF. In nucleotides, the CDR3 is TGTGCCAGCAGCGCCTCGGGACAGGGGGCCTACGAGCAGTACTTC.

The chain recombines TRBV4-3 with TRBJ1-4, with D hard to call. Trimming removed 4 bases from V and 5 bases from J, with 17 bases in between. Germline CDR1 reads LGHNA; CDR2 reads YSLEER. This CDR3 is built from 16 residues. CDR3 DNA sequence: TGCGCCAGCAGCCCGCAAGCCTGGTTCGGAAATGAAAAACTGTTTTTT. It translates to CASSPQAWFGNEKLFF.

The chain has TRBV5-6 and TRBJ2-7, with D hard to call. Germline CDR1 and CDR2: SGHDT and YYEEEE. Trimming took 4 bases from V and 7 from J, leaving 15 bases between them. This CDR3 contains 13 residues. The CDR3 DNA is TGTGCCAGCAGCACCTCGACCCCCCGGGAGCAGTACTTC. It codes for CASSTSTPREQYF.

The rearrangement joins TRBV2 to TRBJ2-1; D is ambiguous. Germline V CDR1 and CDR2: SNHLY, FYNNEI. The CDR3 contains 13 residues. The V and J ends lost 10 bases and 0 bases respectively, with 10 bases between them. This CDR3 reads CAILDNSYNEQFF. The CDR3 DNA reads TGTGCCATCCTTGATAACTCCTACAATGAGCAGTTCTTC.

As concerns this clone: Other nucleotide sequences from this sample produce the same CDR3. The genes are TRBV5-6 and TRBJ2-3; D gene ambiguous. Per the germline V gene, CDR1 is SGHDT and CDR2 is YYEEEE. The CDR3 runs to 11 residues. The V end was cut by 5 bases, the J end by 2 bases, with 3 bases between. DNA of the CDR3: TGTGCCAGCAGTTCCACAGATACGCAGTATTTT. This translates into CASSSTDTQYF.

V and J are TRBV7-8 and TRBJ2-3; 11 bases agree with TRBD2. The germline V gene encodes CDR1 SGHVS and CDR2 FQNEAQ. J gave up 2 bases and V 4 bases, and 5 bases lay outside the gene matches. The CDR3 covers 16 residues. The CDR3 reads CASSSTSGVNTDTQYF. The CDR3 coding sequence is TGTGCCAGCAGCTCGACTAGCGGGGTAAACACAGATACGCAGTATTTT.

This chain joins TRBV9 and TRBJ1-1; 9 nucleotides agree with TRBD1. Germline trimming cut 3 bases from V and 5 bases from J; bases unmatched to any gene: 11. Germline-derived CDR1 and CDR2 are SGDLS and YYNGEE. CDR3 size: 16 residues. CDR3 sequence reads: CASSDSKDRGDTEAFF. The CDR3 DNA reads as TGTGCCAGCAGCGACAGCAAGGACAGGGGAGATACTGAAGCTTTCTTT.

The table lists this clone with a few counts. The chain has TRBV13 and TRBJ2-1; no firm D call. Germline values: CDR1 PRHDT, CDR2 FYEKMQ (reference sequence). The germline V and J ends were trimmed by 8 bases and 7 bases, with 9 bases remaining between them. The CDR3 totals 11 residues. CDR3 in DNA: TGTGCCAGCTCGTTTAGGAATGAGCAGTTCTTC. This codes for CASSFRNEQFF.

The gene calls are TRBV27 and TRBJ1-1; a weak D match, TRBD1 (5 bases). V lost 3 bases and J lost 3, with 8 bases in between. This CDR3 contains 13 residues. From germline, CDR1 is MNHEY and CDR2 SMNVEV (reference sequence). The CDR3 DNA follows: TGTGCCAGCAGTTTGGCAGGGCACACTGAAGCTTTCTTT. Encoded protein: CASSLAGHTEAFF.

The CDR3 coding sequence is TGTGCCACCCAGGGGACTACCGTTGGGGCCGGGGAGCTGTTTTTT. Its translation is CATQGTTVGAGELFF. The J gene is TRBJ2-2, the V gene TRBV6-5; D might be TRBD2 (7 bases). This CDR3 has 15 amino acids. The V end was cut by 10 bases, the J end by 6 bases, with 21 bases between. Germline loops: CDR1 MNHEY, CDR2 SVGAGI.